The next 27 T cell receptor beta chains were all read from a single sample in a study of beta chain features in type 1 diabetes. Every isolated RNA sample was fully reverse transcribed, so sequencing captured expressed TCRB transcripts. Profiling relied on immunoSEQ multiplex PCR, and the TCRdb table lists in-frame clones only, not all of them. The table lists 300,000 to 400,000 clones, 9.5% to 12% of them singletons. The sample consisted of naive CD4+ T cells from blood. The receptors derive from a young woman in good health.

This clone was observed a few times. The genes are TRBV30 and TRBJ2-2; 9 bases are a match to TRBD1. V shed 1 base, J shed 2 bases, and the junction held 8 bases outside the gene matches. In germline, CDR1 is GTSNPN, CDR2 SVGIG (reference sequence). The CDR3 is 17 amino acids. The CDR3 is CAWSELGTGLNTGELFF. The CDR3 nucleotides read TGTGCCTGGAGTGAACTGGGGACAGGGTTAAACACCGGGGAGCTGTTTTTT.

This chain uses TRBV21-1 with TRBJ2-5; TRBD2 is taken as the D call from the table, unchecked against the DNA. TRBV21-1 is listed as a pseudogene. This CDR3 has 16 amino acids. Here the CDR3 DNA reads TGTGCCAGCAGCACCTTTCCGAGCGGGAGTAGAGAGACCCAGTACTTC. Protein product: CASSTFPSGSRETQYF.

The chain's CDR3 is CASRVVGQQPQHF. The CDR3 DNA follows: TGTGCCAGCCGCGTGGTTGGACAACAGCCCCAGCATTTT. The chain links TRBV19 to TRBJ1-5, with TRBD1 as a possible D gene (5 bases). The CDR3 runs 13 residues. From germline, CDR1 is LNHDA and CDR2 SQIVND (reference sequence). V was cut by 9 bases and J by 7 bases, with 16 bases left in between.

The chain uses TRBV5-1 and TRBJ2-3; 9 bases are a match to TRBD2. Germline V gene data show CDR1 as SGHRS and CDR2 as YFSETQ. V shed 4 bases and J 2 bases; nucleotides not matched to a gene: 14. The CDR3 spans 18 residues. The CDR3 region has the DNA TGCGCCAGCAGCGGGACTAGCCCGGGAGTCACTATCACAGATACGCAGTATTTT. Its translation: CASSGTSPGVTITDTQYF.

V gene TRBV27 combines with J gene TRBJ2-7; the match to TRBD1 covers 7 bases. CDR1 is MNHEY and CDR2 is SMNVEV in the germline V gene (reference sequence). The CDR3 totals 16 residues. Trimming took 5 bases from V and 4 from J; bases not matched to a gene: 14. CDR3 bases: TGTGCCAGCAGTCCCAGAACGACAGGGATGCCTTACGAGCAGTACTTC. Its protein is CASSPRTTGMPYEQYF.

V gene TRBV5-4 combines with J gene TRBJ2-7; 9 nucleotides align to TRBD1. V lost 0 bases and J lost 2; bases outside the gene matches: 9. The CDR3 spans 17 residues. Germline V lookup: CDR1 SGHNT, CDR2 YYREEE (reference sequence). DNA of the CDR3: TGTGCCAGCAGCTTGGGGGCCTCGGGACAGGGAACCTACGAGCAGTACTTC. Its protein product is CASSLGASGQGTYEQYF. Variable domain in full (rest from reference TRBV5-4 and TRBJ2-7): ETGVTQSPTHLIKTRGQQVTLRCSSQSGHNTVSWYQQALGQGPQFIFQYYREEENGRGNFPPRFSGLQFPNYSSELNVNALELDDSALYLCASSLGASGQGTYEQYFGPGTRLTVT.

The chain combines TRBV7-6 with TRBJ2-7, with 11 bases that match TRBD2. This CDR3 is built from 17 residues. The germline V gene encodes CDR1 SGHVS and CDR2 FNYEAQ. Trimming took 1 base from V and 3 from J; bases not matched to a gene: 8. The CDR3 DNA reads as TGTGCCAGCAGCTTAGGGGGAACTAGCGGGAGTGTCTACGAGCAGTACTTC. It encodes CASSLGGTSGSVYEQYF.

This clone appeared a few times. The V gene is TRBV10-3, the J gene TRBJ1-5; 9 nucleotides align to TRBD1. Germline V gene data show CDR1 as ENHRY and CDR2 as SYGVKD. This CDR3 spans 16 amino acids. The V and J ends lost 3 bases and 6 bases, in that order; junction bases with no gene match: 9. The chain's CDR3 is CAISDEGTGSPQPQHF. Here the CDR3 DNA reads TGTGCCATCAGTGATGAGGGGACAGGGTCCCCTCAGCCCCAGCATTTT.

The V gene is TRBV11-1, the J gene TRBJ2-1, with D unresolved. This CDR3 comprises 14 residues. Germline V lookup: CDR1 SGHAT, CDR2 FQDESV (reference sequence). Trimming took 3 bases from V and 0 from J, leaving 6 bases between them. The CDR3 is CASSLESSYNEQFF. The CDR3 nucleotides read TGTGCCAGCAGCTTGGAGAGCTCCTACAATGAGCAGTTCTTC.

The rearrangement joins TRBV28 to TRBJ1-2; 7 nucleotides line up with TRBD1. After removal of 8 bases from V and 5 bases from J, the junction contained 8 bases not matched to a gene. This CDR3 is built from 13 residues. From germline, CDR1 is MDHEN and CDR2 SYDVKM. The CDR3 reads CASGGDRPYGYTF. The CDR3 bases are TGTGCCAGCGGAGGGGACAGACCTTATGGCTACACCTTC.

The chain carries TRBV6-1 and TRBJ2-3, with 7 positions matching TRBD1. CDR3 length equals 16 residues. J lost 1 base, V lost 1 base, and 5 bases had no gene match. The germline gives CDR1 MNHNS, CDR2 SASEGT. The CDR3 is CASSEGTGGGTDTQYF. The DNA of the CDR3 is TGTGCCAGCAGTGAAGGGACAGGCGGAGGCACAGATACGCAGTATTTT.

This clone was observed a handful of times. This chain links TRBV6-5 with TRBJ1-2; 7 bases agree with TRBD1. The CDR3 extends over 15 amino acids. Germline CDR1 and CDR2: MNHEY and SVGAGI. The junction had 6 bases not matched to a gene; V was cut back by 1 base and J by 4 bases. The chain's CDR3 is CASSYFQGETYGYTF. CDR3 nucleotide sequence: TGTGCCAGCAGTTACTTCCAGGGGGAGACCTATGGCTACACCTTC.

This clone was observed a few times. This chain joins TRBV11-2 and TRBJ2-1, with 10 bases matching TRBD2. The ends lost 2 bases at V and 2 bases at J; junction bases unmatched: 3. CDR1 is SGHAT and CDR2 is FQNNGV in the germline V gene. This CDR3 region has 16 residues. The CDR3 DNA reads TGTGCCAGCAGCTTACCAAGCGGGAGGGCCTACAATGAGCAGTTCTTC. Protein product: CASSLPSGRAYNEQFF.

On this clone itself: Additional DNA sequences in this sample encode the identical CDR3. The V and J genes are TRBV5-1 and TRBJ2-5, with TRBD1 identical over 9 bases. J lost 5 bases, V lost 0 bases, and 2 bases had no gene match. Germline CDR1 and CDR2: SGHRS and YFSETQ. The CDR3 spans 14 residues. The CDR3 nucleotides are TGCGCCAGCAGCTTGGGGACAGGGGTCGAGACCCAGTACTTC. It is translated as CASSLGTGVETQYF.

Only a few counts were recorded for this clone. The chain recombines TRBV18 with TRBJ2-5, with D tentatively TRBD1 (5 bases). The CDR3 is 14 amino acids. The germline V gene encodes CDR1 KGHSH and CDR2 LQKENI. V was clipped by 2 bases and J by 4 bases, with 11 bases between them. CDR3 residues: CASSPMQGAETQYF. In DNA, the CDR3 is TGTGCCAGCTCACCAATGCAAGGGGCAGAGACCCAGTACTTC.

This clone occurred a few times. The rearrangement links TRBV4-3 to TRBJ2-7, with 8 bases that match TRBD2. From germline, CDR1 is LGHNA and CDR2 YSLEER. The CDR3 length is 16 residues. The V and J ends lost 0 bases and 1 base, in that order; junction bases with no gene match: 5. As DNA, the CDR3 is TGCGCCAGCAGCCAAGATGCTAGCGGGTTATCCTACGAGCAGTACTTC. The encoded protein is CASSQDASGLSYEQYF.

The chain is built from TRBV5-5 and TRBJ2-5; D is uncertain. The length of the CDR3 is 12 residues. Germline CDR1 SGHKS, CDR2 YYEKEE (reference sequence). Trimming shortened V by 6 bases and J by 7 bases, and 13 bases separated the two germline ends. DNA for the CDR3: TGTGCCAGCAACATTGTATTTGGGACCCAGTACTTC. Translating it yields CASNIVFGTQYF.

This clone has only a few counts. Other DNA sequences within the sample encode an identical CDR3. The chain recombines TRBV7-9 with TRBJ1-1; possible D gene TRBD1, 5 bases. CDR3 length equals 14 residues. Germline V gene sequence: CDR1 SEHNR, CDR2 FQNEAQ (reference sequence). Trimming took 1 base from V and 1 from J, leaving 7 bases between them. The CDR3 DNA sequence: TGTGCCAGCAGCTTAGTGCAGGGGAACACTGAAGCTTTCTTT. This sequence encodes CASSLVQGNTEAFF.

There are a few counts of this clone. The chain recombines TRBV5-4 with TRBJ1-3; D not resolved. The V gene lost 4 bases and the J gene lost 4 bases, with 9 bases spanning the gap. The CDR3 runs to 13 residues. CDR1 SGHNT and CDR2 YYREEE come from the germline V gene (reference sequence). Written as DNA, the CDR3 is TGTGCCAGCAGCCCTTCCGGGGGAAACACCATATATTTT. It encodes CASSPSGGNTIYF.

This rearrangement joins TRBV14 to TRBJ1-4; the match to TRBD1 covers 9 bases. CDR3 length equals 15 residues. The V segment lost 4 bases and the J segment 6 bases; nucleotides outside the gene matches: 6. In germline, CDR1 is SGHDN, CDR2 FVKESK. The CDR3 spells CASSPYRGQDEKLFF. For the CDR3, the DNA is TGTGCCAGCAGCCCATACAGGGGGCAGGATGAAAAACTGTTTTTT.

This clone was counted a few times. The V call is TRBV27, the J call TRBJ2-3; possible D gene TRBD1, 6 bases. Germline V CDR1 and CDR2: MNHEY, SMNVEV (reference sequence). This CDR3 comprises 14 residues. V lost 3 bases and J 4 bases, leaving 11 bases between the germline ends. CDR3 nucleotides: TGTGCCAGCAGTTTGTCAGGGGCCCCAGATACGCAGTATTTT. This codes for CASSLSGAPDTQYF.

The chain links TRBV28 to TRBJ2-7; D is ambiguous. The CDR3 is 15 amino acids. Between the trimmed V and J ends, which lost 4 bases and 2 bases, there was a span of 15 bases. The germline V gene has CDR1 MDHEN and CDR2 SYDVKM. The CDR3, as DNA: TGTGCCAGCAGTTCACCATCCCAACTTGCCTACGAGCAGTACTTC. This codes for CASSSPSQLAYEQYF.

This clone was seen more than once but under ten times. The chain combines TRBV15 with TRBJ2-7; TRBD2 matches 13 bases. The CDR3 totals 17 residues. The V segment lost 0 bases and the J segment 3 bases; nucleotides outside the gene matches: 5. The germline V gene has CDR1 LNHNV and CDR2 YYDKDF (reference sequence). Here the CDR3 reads CATSRDLGTSGNYEQYF. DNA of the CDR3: TGTGCCACCAGCAGAGATCTCGGGACTAGCGGGAACTACGAGCAGTACTTC.

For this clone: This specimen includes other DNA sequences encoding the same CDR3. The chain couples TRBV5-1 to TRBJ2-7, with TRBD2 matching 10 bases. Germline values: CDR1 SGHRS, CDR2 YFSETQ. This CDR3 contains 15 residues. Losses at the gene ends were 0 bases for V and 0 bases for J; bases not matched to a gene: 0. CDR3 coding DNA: TGCGCCAGCAGCTTGGGGACTAGCGGCTCCTACGAGCAGTACTTC. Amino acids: CASSLGTSGSYEQYF.

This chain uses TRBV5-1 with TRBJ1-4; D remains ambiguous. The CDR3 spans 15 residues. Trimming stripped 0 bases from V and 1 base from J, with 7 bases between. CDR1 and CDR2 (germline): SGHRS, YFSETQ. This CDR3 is CASSLDARTNEKLFF. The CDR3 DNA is TGCGCCAGCAGCTTGGATGCCAGAACTAATGAAAAACTGTTTTTT.

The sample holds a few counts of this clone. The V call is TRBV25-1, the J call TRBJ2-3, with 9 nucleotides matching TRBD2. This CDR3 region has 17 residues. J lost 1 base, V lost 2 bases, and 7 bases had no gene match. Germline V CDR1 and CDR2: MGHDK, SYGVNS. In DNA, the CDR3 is TGTGCCAGCAGTGAAAAGGGACTAGCAGGACGCACAGATACGCAGTATTTT. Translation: CASSEKGLAGRTDTQYF.

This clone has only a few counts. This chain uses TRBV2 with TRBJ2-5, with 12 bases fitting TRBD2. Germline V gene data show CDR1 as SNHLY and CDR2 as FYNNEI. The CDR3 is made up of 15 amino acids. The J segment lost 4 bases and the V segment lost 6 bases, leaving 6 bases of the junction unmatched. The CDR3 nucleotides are TGTGCCAGCAGCCCAACTAGCGGGAGGCGAGAGACCCAGTACTTC. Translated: CASSPTSGRRETQYF.